The 21 T cell receptor beta chains reported below all come from one sample, sequenced in a study of response to subunit inactivated influenza vaccine (dated by TCRdb to 2017 to 2018). The library was built by means of RT-PCR. The run used an Illumina HiSeq 2500. TCRdb applied fastp at Q25 and MiXCR to the public reads, then kept only in-frame beta chains. Duplicate CDR3 protein sequences are folded into a single record with the most common DNA and genes. This sample lists 750,000 to 850,000 distinct CDR3 sequences; about a fifth were detected once. The top ten hold approximately 11% of the sample. The sequencing used PBMCs from blood, collected around 5 days after vaccination. The receptors here all came from a man aged 50-59 years who received an inactivated influenza vaccine. Donor details come from another sample of the same person, matched by shared clones.

The chain couples TRBV29-1 to TRBJ2-2; tentatively, D is TRBD1 (6 bases). The V end lost 6 bases, the J end lost 7 bases, and 12 bases lay between the germline ends. CDR3 length: 12 residues. Germline CDR1 and CDR2: SQVTM and ANQGSEA. CDR3 DNA sequence: TGCAGCGTAATACAGGGATACGGGGAGCTGTTTTTT. Its protein product is CSVIQGYGELFF.

The chain carries TRBV11-1 and TRBJ2-7, with D possibly matching TRBD1 (6 bases). The V end was cut by 3 bases, the J end by 6 bases, with 15 bases between. In germline, CDR1 is SGHAT, CDR2 FQDESV (reference sequence). The CDR3 covers 14 residues. The CDR3 DNA reads as TGTGCCAGCAGCTTGGTAGGGGGTGGCGGCGAGCAGTACTTC. It codes for CASSLVGGGGEQYF.

This chain uses TRBV5-1 with TRBJ2-1; 8 positions agree with TRBD1. V trimming: 3 bases; J trimming: 5 bases; junction bases outside the gene matches: 10. The germline V gene encodes CDR1 SGHRS and CDR2 YFSETQ. The CDR3 has 16 amino acids. The CDR3 DNA follows: TGCGCCAGCAGCTCGGTGGAGAGGACAGGGAACAATGAGCAGTTCTTC. Residues: CASSSVERTGNNEQFF.

The V call is TRBV7-6, the J call TRBJ2-7, with a tentative D call TRBD1 (5 bases). The germline V and J ends were trimmed by 1 base and 3 bases, with 13 bases remaining between them. CDR1 and CDR2 from the germline V gene are SGHVS and FNYEAQ. The CDR3 loop spans 15 amino acids. Here the CDR3 reads CASSLGQGQGYEQYF. The CDR3, as DNA: TGTGCCAGCAGCTTAGGTCAGGGTCAAGGCTACGAGCAGTACTTC.

This clonotype was observed a handful of times. The chain uses TRBV27 and TRBJ1-6; perhaps TRBD1 as D (6 bases). The V end lost 6 bases, the J end lost 9 bases, and 18 bases lay between the germline ends. CDR3 length equals 15 residues. CDR1 MNHEY and CDR2 SMNVEV come from the germline V gene (reference sequence). As DNA, the CDR3 is TGTGCCAGCAGCCTCGGACAGTTTGGGGCTTCACCCCTCCACTTT. It yields the protein CASSLGQFGASPLHF.

This clonotype has only a few counts. The V call is TRBV2, the J call TRBJ1-5; TRBD1 matches at 9 bases. Germline-derived CDR1 and CDR2 are SNHLY and FYNNEI. The CDR3 length is 15 residues. V lost 5 bases to trimming and J lost 3 bases; unmatched junction nucleotides: 5. CDR3 sequence: CASSSGTGTNQPQHF. DNA of the CDR3: TGTGCCAGCAGTTCCGGGACAGGGACCAATCAGCCCCAGCATTTT.

Note on this clonotype: The junction departs from germline at one end; a sequencing error may be responsible. J is TRBJ1-3 and V is TRBV6-5, with no clear D. The germline V gene has CDR1 MNHEY and CDR2 SVGAGI. The CDR3 sequence is 15 residues long. The CDR3 nucleotides read TGTGCCAGCAGTTCTAAGGGTTTAAGTGGAAACACCTTATATTTT. Encoded protein: CASSSKGLSGNTLYF.

This clonotype showed up just a few times. The J gene is TRBJ2-2, the V gene TRBV29-1; no reliable D call. V lost 3 bases and J 1 base, leaving 12 bases between the germline ends. Germline V gene lookup returns CDR1 SQVTM and CDR2 ANQGSEA. CDR3 length: 15 residues. The CDR3 protein is CSVELWQMNTGELFF. The CDR3 DNA follows: TGCAGCGTTGAGTTGTGGCAGATGAACACCGGGGAGCTGTTTTTT.

V usage is TRBV18 and J usage is TRBJ2-7; unclear D gene. Trimming removed 3 bases at V and 5 bases at J, with 8 bases between. The CDR3 has 12 residues. Germline CDR1 is KGHSH and CDR2 is LQKENI. The CDR3: CASSPFGDEQYF. The CDR3, as DNA: TGTGCCAGCTCACCCTTTGGGGACGAGCAGTACTTC. Using reference TRBV18 and TRBJ2-7 for the parts outside the CDR3, the full variable domain is NAGVMQNPRHLVRRRGQEARLRCSPMKGHSHVYWYRQLPEEGLKFMVYLQKENIIDESGMPKERFSAEFPKEGPSILRIQQVVRGDSAAYFCASSPFGDEQYFGPGTRLTVT.

The chain couples TRBV11-2 to TRBJ2-5; D unresolved. Trimming removed 4 bases at V and 1 base at J, with 13 bases between. This CDR3 comprises 15 residues. Germline V gene sequence: CDR1 SGHAT, CDR2 FQNNGV. DNA of the CDR3: TGTGCCAGCAGCTCCTTCCCGGACCTCCAAGAGACCCAGTACTTC. Translation gives CASSSFPDLQETQYF.

This clonotype appeared a few times. The chain is built from TRBV5-5 and TRBJ2-7; possible D gene TRBD2, 5 bases. This CDR3 comprises 15 residues. Trimming took off 0 bases at V and 4 bases at J, with 14 bases between the two ends. The germline gives CDR1 SGHKS, CDR2 YYEKEE (reference sequence). The CDR3 nucleotides read TGTGCCAGCAGCTTGGGGGCGGGTCCTAATTACGAGCAGTACTTC. Translation gives CASSLGAGPNYEQYF. The full variable domain, completed using reference TRBV5-5 and TRBJ2-7, is DAGVTQSPTHLIKTRGQQVTLRCSPISGHKSVSWYQQVLGQGPQFIFQYYEKEERGRGNFPDRFSARQFPNYSSELNVNALLLGDSALYLCASSLGAGPNYEQYFGPGTRLTVT.

CDR3 DNA sequence: TGTGCCAGCAGCTTGGGACTCACGACTAGCGTGTTTGGAGAGACCCAGTACTTC. It codes for CASSLGLTTSVFGETQYF. V is TRBV5-6 and J is TRBJ2-5; 8 bases are shared with TRBD2. The CDR3 contains 18 residues. The V gene end was trimmed by 0 bases and the J gene end by 4 bases; junction bases not matched to a gene: 14. The germline V gene encodes CDR1 SGHDT and CDR2 YYEEEE.

This clonotype was seen only a few times. The CDR3 DNA reads as TGTGCCATCAGCATCCAATTCCTAGCGGGGGATACAGATACGCAGTATTTT. Protein: CAISIQFLAGDTDTQYF. The chain is built from TRBV10-3 and TRBJ2-3, with 10 bases aligning to TRBD2. V shed 6 bases, J shed 3 bases, and the junction held 12 bases outside the gene matches. Germline V gene data show CDR1 as ENHRY and CDR2 as SYGVKD. CDR3 length equals 17 residues.

Here the CDR3 reads CASRKGGTEAFF. Here the CDR3 DNA reads TGTGCCAGCAGAAAGGGGGGGACTGAAGCTTTCTTT. The rearrangement uses TRBV12-3 or TRBV12-4 and TRBJ1-1, with D possibly matching TRBD1 (6 bases). V lost 6 bases, J lost 5 bases, and 10 bases lay in between. The CDR3 is 12 residues long.

This clonotype was counted at least ten times. V and J are TRBV7-2 and TRBJ2-1; 13 bases align to TRBD2. CDR1 and CDR2 (germline): SGHTA, FQGNSA. Unmatched junction bases numbered 3, after V lost 7 bases and J lost 3 bases. The CDR3 runs to 15 residues. The CDR3 nucleotides are TGTGCCAGCAACAGACTAGCGGGAGGCTACAATGAGCAGTTCTTC. Its translation is CASNRLAGGYNEQFF.

This clonotype was seen at least ten times. The chain joins TRBV5-1 to TRBJ2-7, with 10 bases aligning to TRBD1. The trim removed 0 bases at V and 3 bases at J, leaving 9 bases unmatched. Germline V gene data show CDR1 as SGHRS and CDR2 as YFSETQ. The CDR3 has 17 amino acids. CDR3 in amino acids: CASSLVLLGQGGYEQYF. CDR3 in DNA: TGCGCCAGCAGCTTGGTTTTGCTCGGACAGGGGGGCTACGAGCAGTACTTC.

This clonotype was counted between two and nine times. The chain links TRBV12-3 or TRBV12-4 to TRBJ1-3, with D tentatively TRBD1 (6 bases). The CDR3 has 14 residues. The V end lost 8 bases, the J end lost 4 bases, and 15 bases lay between the germline ends. The CDR3: CASRRGAGGNTIYF. The CDR3, as DNA: TGTGCCAGCCGGAGGGGGGCGGGAGGAAACACCATATATTTT.

In DNA form, the CDR3 reads TGCAGTGCTAGGGCAGGGGACAGAAACTCCTACGAGCAGTACTTC. This encodes CSARAGDRNSYEQYF. This sequence joins TRBV20-1 and TRBJ2-7; 7 bases agree with TRBD1. The CDR3 totals 15 residues. CDR1 is DFQATT and CDR2 is SNEGSKA in the germline V gene (reference sequence). The trim removed 3 bases at V and 0 bases at J, leaving 8 bases unmatched.

This clonotype was observed at least ten times. The chain recombines TRBV12-3 or TRBV12-4 with TRBJ2-7, with TRBD1 matching over 7 bases. V gave up 3 bases and J gave up 4 bases; unmatched junction bases: 0. CDR3 length: 12 amino acids. CDR3 in amino acids: CASSFRGYEQYF. The CDR3 nucleotides read TGTGCCAGCAGTTTCAGGGGGTACGAGCAGTACTTC.

This clonotype has only a few counts. The chain is built from TRBV6-1 and TRBJ1-2, with 9 bases fitting TRBD1. The CDR3 contains 15 residues. Trimming removed 7 bases from V and 4 bases from J; junction bases left unmatched: 10. The germline V gene encodes CDR1 MNHNS and CDR2 SASEGT. CDR3 region: CASTPGTGRPYGYTF. The DNA of the CDR3 is TGTGCCAGCACCCCCGGGACAGGGAGACCCTATGGCTACACCTTC.

The gene calls are TRBV20-1 and TRBJ2-1, with 9 positions matching TRBD2. Germline CDR1 is DFQATT and CDR2 is SNEGSKA (reference sequence). This CDR3 region has 14 residues. Germline trimming cut 4 bases from V and 9 bases from J; bases unmatched to any gene: 10. The CDR3 sequence is CSAMVAGGPGEQFF. CDR3 bases: TGCAGTGCTATGGTCGCGGGAGGGCCCGGTGAGCAGTTCTTC.